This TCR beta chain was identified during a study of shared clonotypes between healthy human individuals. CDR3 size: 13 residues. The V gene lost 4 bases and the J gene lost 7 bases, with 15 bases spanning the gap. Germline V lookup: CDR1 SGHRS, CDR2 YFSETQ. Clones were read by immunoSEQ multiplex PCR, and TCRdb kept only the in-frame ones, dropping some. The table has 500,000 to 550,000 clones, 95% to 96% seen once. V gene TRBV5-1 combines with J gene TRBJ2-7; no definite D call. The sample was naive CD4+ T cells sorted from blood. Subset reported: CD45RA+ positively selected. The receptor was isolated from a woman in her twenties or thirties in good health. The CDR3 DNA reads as TGCGCCAGCAGCCAAAACAGTGGGTGGGAGCAGTACTTC. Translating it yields CASSQNSGWEQYF.